What follows is one T cell receptor beta chain and its context. The data stem from a study of shared clonotypes between healthy human individuals. The method was immunoSEQ multiplex PCR; TCRdb's version includes in-frame clones alone and lacks a portion of them. This table has roughly 2.2 million clones, 90% to 95% appearing once. The CDR3 is made up of 14 amino acids. CDR1 and CDR2 (germline): MNHEY, SMNVEV (reference sequence). Trimming pared 1 base from V and 6 bases from J, leaving 11 bases between. The sequenced sample was naive CD4+ T cells from PBMCs. The subset is: CD45RA+ positively selected. The chain employs TRBV27 and TRBJ2-3, with a possible D match to TRBD2 (5 bases). This TCR came from a man aged 18 to 30 in good health. Some clones in this sample may be carry-over from other donors' samples. The CDR3: CASSLLGWRDTQYF. The CDR3 DNA is TGTGCCAGCAGTTTATTAGGGTGGAGGGATACGCAGTATTTT.